This T cell receptor beta chain derives from a study of cytomegalovirus exposure and HLA in healthy donors. In regard to this clone: What it binds is not known.

With 60 Vbeta and 13 Jbeta primers, the PCR was carried out. Some clones are missing from TCRdb's copy, which holds only in-frame ones; the method was immunoSEQ multiplex PCR. The repertoire holds 130,000 to 150,000 clones, with around 77% as singletons. Study-wide points: A later analysis reported that several of the most significant clusters appeared to be linked to common viral pathogens, among them Epstein-Barr virus. Sequencing likely generated an artifact that appeared as a cluster of highly shared sequence variants.

The source material was PBMCs. This clonotype was sampled from a man aged 25-45 years in good health and CMV-seronegative.

Written as DNA, the CDR3 is TGCGCCAGCAGCCCTGGACTAGCGGGAGTCATATACGAGCAGTACTTC. This encodes CASSPGLAGVIYEQYF. The V gene is TRBV5-1, the J gene TRBJ2-7, with 13 bases matching TRBD2. The J segment lost 4 bases and the V segment lost 4 bases, leaving 8 bases of the junction unmatched. Germline V gives CDR1 SGHRS, CDR2 YFSETQ. The CDR3 length is 16 residues. Variable domain in full (rest from reference TRBV5-1 and TRBJ2-7): KAGVTQTPRYLIKTRGQQVTLSCSPISGHRSVSWYQQTPGQGLQFLFEYFSETQRNKGNFPGRFSGRQFSNSRSEMNVSTLELGDSALYLCASSPGLAGVIYEQYFGPGTRLTVT.